This T cell receptor (beta chain) was sequenced in a study of blood T cells in healthy people across ages. Together with a sample-barcoded 5' primer, a J-beta primer mix was included in a second PCR lasting roughly 6 to 12 cycles. TCRdb ran MiXCR on the 5' RACE reads and lists one entry per CDR3 protein. The sample lists roughly 800,000 distinct CDR3 sequences, 58% occurring once. The CDR3 is 15 amino acids. The germline V gene encodes CDR1 SGHTA and CDR2 FQGNSA. Sequenced input: blood. The chain recombines TRBV7-2 with TRBJ2-7, with a possible D match to TRBD1 (6 bases). The DNA end is a closer match to TRBJ2-1, so the J assignment may be wrong. The receptor was derived from a man aged 30 to 39 in good health. Here the CDR3 DNA reads TGTGCCAGCAGCTTGGCTAGGGGGACCTACAATGAGCAGTTCTTC. Encoded protein: CASSLARGTYNEQFF.